These T cell receptor beta chains were read from a single sample in a study of identical twins. TCRdb ran MiXCR on the 5' RACE reads and lists one entry per CDR3 protein. The repertoire holds 350,000 or so distinct CDR3 sequences, with roughly 10% as singletons. The sequenced sample consisted of naive T cells sorted from blood. These receptors all stem from a woman aged 45-60 years in good health. CDR3s include the opening cysteine and the closing phenylalanine or tryptophan. Fields, in order: J gene, D gene, clone size, V gene, CDR3 protein, CDR3 DNA. D genes are given only for firm matches. For some rows the clone size is stated as once, few or many, or as a class when expanded; others skip it.

j_call: TRBJ2-3; d_call: TRBD2; clone_size: many; v_call: TRBV5-1; cdr3_aa: CASSQAPSGSADTQYF; cdr3_nt: TGCGCCAGCAGCCAGGCCCCCAGCGGGAGCGCAGATACGCAGTATTTT
j_call: TRBJ2-6; d_call: .; clone_size: .; v_call: TRBV24-1; cdr3_aa: CATSDLKSGANVLTF; cdr3_nt: TGTGCCACCAGTGATTTGAAGTCTGGGGCCAACGTCCTGACTTTC
j_call: TRBJ2-1; d_call: .; clone_size: .; v_call: TRBV5-1; cdr3_aa: CASSLVPGPTIEQFF; cdr3_nt: TGCGCCAGCAGCTTGGTTCCTGGCCCTACTATTGAGCAGTTCTTC
j_call: TRBJ1-2; d_call: .; clone_size: many; v_call: TRBV14; cdr3_aa: CASSQDFGQLYGYTF; cdr3_nt: TGTGCCAGCAGCCAAGACTTTGGGCAGCTCTATGGCTACACCTTC
j_call: TRBJ2-1; d_call: TRBD2; clone_size: .; v_call: TRBV11-2; cdr3_aa: CASSLGTSSGNEQFF; cdr3_nt: TGTGCCAGCAGCTTGGGGACTAGTTCGGGCAATGAGCAGTTCTTC
j_call: TRBJ2-3; d_call: .; clone_size: .; v_call: TRBV3-1; cdr3_aa: CASSQDLGQYTDTQYF; cdr3_nt: TGTGCCAGCAGCCAAGATCTTGGACAGTACACAGATACGCAGTATTTT
j_call: TRBJ2-1; d_call: TRBD2; clone_size: .; v_call: TRBV27; cdr3_aa: CASSLMAPTSGKNNEQFF; cdr3_nt: TGTGCCAGCAGTTTAATGGCCCCGACTAGCGGGAAAAACAATGAGCAGTTCTTC
j_call: TRBJ1-6; d_call: TRBD1; clone_size: few; v_call: TRBV12-3/TRBV12-4; cdr3_aa: CASSKRQGAASPLHF; cdr3_nt: TGTGCCAGCAGTAAGAGACAGGGGGCGGCTTCACCCCTCCACTTT
j_call: TRBJ2-1; d_call: .; clone_size: .; v_call: TRBV9; cdr3_aa: CASSLRQTQNYNEQFF; cdr3_nt: TGTGCCAGCAGCCTGCGGCAGACTCAGAACTACAATGAGCAGTTCTTC
j_call: TRBJ2-1; d_call: TRBD2; clone_size: few; v_call: TRBV20-1; cdr3_aa: CSAHKREPYNEQFF; cdr3_nt: TGCAGTGCTCATAAGCGGGAGCCCTACAATGAGCAGTTCTTC
j_call: TRBJ2-7; d_call: .; clone_size: many; v_call: TRBV29-1; cdr3_aa: CSVGWGEEQYF; cdr3_nt: TGCAGCGTTGGATGGGGCGAGGAGCAGTACTTC
j_call: TRBJ2-1; d_call: TRBD2; clone_size: many; v_call: TRBV29-1; cdr3_aa: CSASSSGRFGEQFF; cdr3_nt: TGCAGCGCCTCTTCTAGCGGGAGGTTTGGTGAGCAGTTCTTC
j_call: TRBJ1-1; d_call: .; clone_size: few; v_call: TRBV4-2; cdr3_aa: CASSLETWTEAFF; cdr3_nt: TGTGCCAGCAGCCTAGAAACATGGACTGAAGCTTTCTTT
j_call: TRBJ1-1; d_call: TRBD1; clone_size: many; v_call: TRBV15; cdr3_aa: CATSGDRINTEAFF; cdr3_nt: TGTGCCACCAGCGGGGACAGGATTAACACTGAAGCTTTCTTT
j_call: TRBJ2-4; d_call: TRBD2; clone_size: many; v_call: TRBV20-1; cdr3_aa: CSAKSPGLAGAMAKNIQYF; cdr3_nt: TGCAGTGCTAAATCTCCGGGCCTAGCGGGAGCAATGGCCAAAAACATTCAGTACTTC
j_call: TRBJ2-3; d_call: TRBD2; clone_size: many; v_call: TRBV20-1; cdr3_aa: CSAIASGRSDTQYF; cdr3_nt: TGCAGTGCTATTGCTAGCGGGAGGTCCGATACGCAGTATTTT
j_call: TRBJ1-1; d_call: .; clone_size: many; v_call: TRBV11-2; cdr3_aa: CASSQQGKGTEAFF; cdr3_nt: TGTGCCAGCAGCCAGCAGGGGAAGGGAACTGAAGCTTTCTTT
j_call: TRBJ1-2; d_call: TRBD1; clone_size: few; v_call: TRBV6-6; cdr3_aa: CASSYRGQANYGYTF; cdr3_nt: TGTGCCAGCAGTTACAGGGGACAGGCTAACTATGGCTACACCTTC
j_call: TRBJ2-1; d_call: .; clone_size: many; v_call: TRBV29-1; cdr3_aa: CSVNDGRRDEQFF; cdr3_nt: TGCAGCGTTAATGACGGGAGACGGGATGAGCAGTTCTTC
j_call: TRBJ2-3; d_call: .; clone_size: .; v_call: TRBV28; cdr3_aa: CASTLGQASTDTQYF; cdr3_nt: TGTGCCAGCACCCTGGGGCAGGCAAGCACAGATACGCAGTATTTT
j_call: TRBJ2-3; d_call: .; clone_size: many; v_call: TRBV11-3; cdr3_aa: CASSLRVPDTQYF; cdr3_nt: TGTGCCAGCAGCTTGCGGGTCCCAGATACGCAGTATTTT
j_call: TRBJ1-1; d_call: .; clone_size: .; v_call: TRBV20-1; cdr3_aa: CSARVGTYRAEAFF; cdr3_nt: TGCAGTGCTAGAGTAGGGACATACAGAGCTGAAGCTTTCTTT
j_call: TRBJ2-1; d_call: TRBD2; clone_size: many; v_call: TRBV5-1; cdr3_aa: CASSGTINEQFF; cdr3_nt: TGCGCCAGCAGCGGGACTATCAATGAGCAGTTCTTC
j_call: TRBJ2-1; d_call: .; clone_size: many; v_call: TRBV29-1; cdr3_aa: CSVNTDYGGAYNEQFF; cdr3_nt: TGCAGCGTTAACACGGACTATGGCGGAGCCTACAATGAGCAGTTCTTC
j_call: TRBJ2-5; d_call: TRBD1; clone_size: .; v_call: TRBV5-1; cdr3_aa: CASSNKRTGMISPGETQYF; cdr3_nt: TGCGCCAGCAGCAATAAACGGACAGGGATGATCTCGCCGGGAGAGACCCAGTACTTC
j_call: TRBJ2-3; d_call: TRBD2; clone_size: few; v_call: TRBV5-1; cdr3_aa: CASSSTGTSVLDTQYF; cdr3_nt: TGCGCCAGCAGCTCCACCGGGACTAGCGTGTTGGATACGCAGTATTTT
j_call: TRBJ2-2; d_call: .; clone_size: many; v_call: TRBV5-1; cdr3_aa: CASRVTWELFF; cdr3_nt: TGCGCCAGCAGGGTTACCTGGGAGCTGTTTTTT
j_call: TRBJ2-5; d_call: TRBD2; clone_size: .; v_call: TRBV7-2; cdr3_aa: CASSLRGLAGKQETQYF; cdr3_nt: TGTGCCAGCAGCTTGAGAGGACTAGCGGGAAAACAGGAGACCCAGTACTTC
j_call: TRBJ2-7; d_call: .; clone_size: few; v_call: TRBV25-1; cdr3_aa: CASSDPGRHEQYF; cdr3_nt: TGTGCCAGCAGTGACCCGGGACGGCACGAGCAGTACTTC
j_call: TRBJ1-2; d_call: .; clone_size: .; v_call: TRBV12-5; cdr3_aa: CASGLAPIDSYGYTF; cdr3_nt: TGTGCTAGTGGTTTGGCCCCCATAGACTCGTATGGCTACACCTTC
j_call: TRBJ2-4; d_call: TRBD2; clone_size: .; v_call: TRBV3-1; cdr3_aa: CASSQDAGGGGSKNIQYF; cdr3_nt: TGTGCCAGCAGCCAAGATGCGGGGGGAGGAGGATCCAAAAACATTCAGTACTTC
j_call: TRBJ2-1; d_call: .; clone_size: few; v_call: TRBV15; cdr3_aa: CATSRDPLGNEQFF; cdr3_nt: TGTGCCACCAGCAGAGATCCACTTGGTAATGAGCAGTTCTTC
j_call: TRBJ2-3; d_call: .; clone_size: few; v_call: TRBV5-5; cdr3_aa: CASARELTDTQYF; cdr3_nt: TGTGCCAGCGCGAGGGAGCTCACAGATACGCAGTATTTT
j_call: TRBJ2-3; d_call: .; clone_size: .; v_call: TRBV24-1; cdr3_aa: CATSEAWSGDTQYF; cdr3_nt: TGTGCCACCAGTGAGGCTTGGTCCGGCGATACGCAGTATTTT
j_call: TRBJ2-3; d_call: .; clone_size: .; v_call: TRBV20-1; cdr3_aa: CSARDMGGGSTDTQYF; cdr3_nt: TGCAGTGCTAGAGATATGGGCGGCGGTAGCACAGATACGCAGTATTTT
j_call: TRBJ2-1; d_call: TRBD2; clone_size: many; v_call: TRBV11-2; cdr3_aa: CASSLVNRLAESYNEQFF; cdr3_nt: TGTGCCAGCAGCTTAGTTAATAGACTAGCGGAGTCCTACAATGAGCAGTTCTTC
j_call: TRBJ2-1; d_call: .; clone_size: many; v_call: TRBV5-1; cdr3_aa: CASSIGTPSYNEQFF; cdr3_nt: TGCGCCAGCAGCATCGGGACTCCCTCCTACAATGAGCAGTTCTTC
j_call: TRBJ2-5; d_call: TRBD2; clone_size: .; v_call: TRBV5-1; cdr3_aa: CASGPSGRAQETQYF; cdr3_nt: TGCGCCAGCGGCCCTAGCGGGAGGGCCCAGGAGACCCAGTACTTC
j_call: TRBJ1-2; d_call: .; clone_size: many; v_call: TRBV5-1; cdr3_aa: CASSLDSYGYTF; cdr3_nt: TGTGCCAGCAGCTTAGATAGCTATGGCTACACCTTC
j_call: TRBJ1-1; d_call: .; clone_size: many; v_call: TRBV7-8; cdr3_aa: CASRLGSSIGNTEAFF; cdr3_nt: TGTGCCAGCAGACTTGGCAGCTCGATCGGGAACACTGAAGCTTTCTTT
j_call: TRBJ2-5; d_call: .; clone_size: few; v_call: TRBV2; cdr3_aa: CASNLGGETQYF; cdr3_nt: TGTGCCAGCAACCTAGGAGGGGAGACCCAGTACTTC
j_call: TRBJ2-2; d_call: .; clone_size: many; v_call: TRBV12-3/TRBV12-4; cdr3_aa: CASSLTRAGELFF; cdr3_nt: TGTGCCAGCAGTTTGACTAGAGCCGGGGAGCTGTTTTTT